The clone carrying this T cell receptor beta chain was detected ten times or more. Its antigen remains unknown. RNA was extracted from bulk tissue without any cell sorting. Newly diagnosed lung cancer patients had thoracic surgery in China, August–late 2014, without prior chemotherapy. This sample is drawn from a study of tumor and adjacent non-tumor tissue in lung cancer. Study-wide results and caveats: Tumor TCR diversity, when higher, was linked to shorter survival. In normal lung, the top 100 clones were significantly more dominant than in tumor. Significantly higher TCR diversity was found in tumor than normal lung.

TCRbeta libraries were built with three rounds of nested PCR, modified from ARM-PCR. One entry per CDR3 protein, called by TCRdb with MiXCR from the multiplex PCR reads. The table has more than 120,000 distinct CDR3 sequences, approximately 70% seen once; the top ten hold 15% to 20%. Looked up from germline, CDR1 is DFQATT and CDR2 is SNEGSKA (reference sequence). This CDR3 has 14 residues. Trimming cost V 1 base and J 9 bases; bases outside gene matches: 8. This receptor was identified in a man between 60 and 70 years old with small cell lung cancer. Sequenced sample: lung tumor tissue. This chain uses TRBV20-1 with TRBJ2-1, with 8 positions matching TRBD2. CDR3 residues: CSARGTSNPSEQFF. As DNA, the CDR3 is TGCAGTGCTAGAGGGACTAGCAATCCCAGTGAGCAGTTCTTC.